The T cell receptor (beta chain) under discussion was sequenced for a study of cytomegalovirus exposure and HLA in healthy donors. The PCR had 60 Vbeta and 13 Jbeta primers. Assay: immunoSEQ multiplex PCR; the TCRdb copy retains only in-frame clones and omits some. The sample contains 80,000 to 95,000 clones, roughly two thirds of which appear only once. Remarks on this clone: The target antigen is unknown.

Study outcomes and limitations: TCR beta chains associated with HLA were, in a later analysis, more clonally expanded than equally common others.

The V and J ends lost 3 bases and 1 base respectively, with 10 bases between them. The CDR3 is made up of 15 amino acids. Germline assignment: CDR1 MNHNS and CDR2 SASEGT. The sequence was collected from a woman between 50 and 59 years old in good health and CMV-seropositive. The chain uses TRBV6-1 and TRBJ2-1; no firm D call. The sequencing sample was made of PBMCs. The CDR3 here is CASSDRGPSYNEQFF. The CDR3, as DNA: TGTGCCAGCAGTGACCGAGGTCCTTCCTACAATGAGCAGTTCTTC.